What follows are 7 T cell receptor beta chains derived from one specimen sequenced in a study of OX40 agonist ivuxolimab in advanced cancers. The protocol was immunoSEQ multiplex PCR, while the TCRdb copy is restricted to in-frame clones and leaves out a portion. Of some 54,000 clones detected, roughly nine tenths appear once; the ten largest clones hold around 7%. Specimen: CD4+ or CD8+ T cells sorted from blood, collected in a trial of the OX40 agonist ivuxolimab. These receptors were taken from an adult with an advanced solid tumor such as melanoma, head and neck, liver or kidney cancer.

The V and J genes are TRBV9 and TRBJ1-1; D is unresolved. There are 16 residues in the CDR3. The V end was cut by 0 bases, the J end by 1 base, with 13 bases between. From germline, CDR1 is SGDLS and CDR2 YYNGEE. Here the CDR3 reads CASSVGIHTENTEAFF. The CDR3 DNA reads as TGTGCCAGCAGCGTAGGTATACACACCGAGAACACTGAAGCTTTCTTT.

The gene calls are TRBV29-1 and TRBJ1-4; D gene ambiguous. V was cut by 6 bases and J by 0 bases, with 8 bases left in between. Germline CDR1 is SQVTM and CDR2 is ANQGSEA. The CDR3 runs 13 residues. The CDR3 spells CSVRGATNEKLFF. The CDR3, as DNA: TGCAGCGTCCGCGGTGCAACTAATGAAAAACTGTTTTTT.

The J gene is TRBJ1-1, the V gene TRBV11-2; D is ambiguous. The germline V gene encodes CDR1 SGHAT and CDR2 FQNNGV. CDR3 length equals 13 residues. Trimming left V 2 bases short and J 3 bases short, with 7 bases between. CDR3: CASSLTVDTEAFF. DNA of the CDR3: TGTGCCAGCAGCTTAACAGTGGACACTGAAGCTTTCTTT. Looking up the rest from reference TRBV11-2 and TRBJ1-1 gives the full variable domain: EAGVAQSPRYKIIEKRQSVAFWCNPISGHATLYWYQQILGQGPKLLIQFQNNGVVDDSQLPKDRFSAERLKGVDSTLKIQPAKLEDSAVYLCASSLTVDTEAFFGQGTRLTVV.

The chain has TRBV11-2 and TRBJ1-4; TRBD1 might be the D (5 bases). Trimming removed 5 bases at V and 0 bases at J, with 10 bases between. This CDR3 is 15 amino acids long. Germline assignment: CDR1 SGHAT and CDR2 FQNNGV. The CDR3 reads CASSPGPATNEKLFF. The CDR3 bases are TGTGCCAGCAGCCCGGGGCCTGCAACTAATGAAAAACTGTTTTTT.

V usage is TRBV2 and J usage is TRBJ2-2; D is uncertain. With 4 bases removed from V and 4 bases from J, the gap between germline ends came to 4 bases. Per germline, CDR1 SNHLY and CDR2 FYNNEI. CDR3 size: 12 residues. The CDR3 spells CASSVGTGELFF. In nucleotides, the CDR3 is TGTGCCAGCAGTGTCGGCACCGGGGAGCTGTTTTTT. Full variable domain (remainder filled in from reference TRBV2 and TRBJ2-2): EPEVTQTPSHQVTQMGQEVILRCVPISNHLYFYWYRQILGQKVEFLVSFYNNEISEKSEIFDDQFSVERPDGSNFTLKIRSTKLEDSAMYFCASSVGTGELFFGEGSRLTVL.

As DNA, the CDR3 is TGTGCCAGCAGTATGGGCGGGCAGGTCTTTGGCTACACCTTC. Translated: CASSMGGQVFGYTF. This chain uses TRBV27 with TRBJ1-2, with no clear D. Per the germline V gene, CDR1 is MNHEY and CDR2 is SMNVEV (reference sequence). CDR3 size: 14 residues. V lost 5 bases to trimming and J lost 7 bases, with 17 bases between them.

The V and J genes are TRBV5-1 and TRBJ2-7, with 7 bases aligning to TRBD2. V trimming: 2 bases; J trimming: 0 bases; junction bases outside the gene matches: 2. The CDR3 is made up of 14 amino acids. The V gene's germline CDR1 is SGHRS and CDR2 YFSETQ. For the CDR3, the DNA is TGCGCCAGCAGCTTTGCGGGGGTCTCCTACGAGCAGTACTTC. It encodes CASSFAGVSYEQYF.